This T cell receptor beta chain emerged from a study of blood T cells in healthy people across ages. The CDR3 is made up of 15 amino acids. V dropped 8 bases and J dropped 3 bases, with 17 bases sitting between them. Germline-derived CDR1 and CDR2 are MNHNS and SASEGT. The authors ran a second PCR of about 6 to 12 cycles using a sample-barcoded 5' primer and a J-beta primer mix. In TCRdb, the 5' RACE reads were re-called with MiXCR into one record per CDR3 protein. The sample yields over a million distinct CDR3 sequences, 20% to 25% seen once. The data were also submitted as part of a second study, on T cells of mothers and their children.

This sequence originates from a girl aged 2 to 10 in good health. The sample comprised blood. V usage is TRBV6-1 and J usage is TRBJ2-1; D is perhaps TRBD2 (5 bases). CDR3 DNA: TGTGCCAGCGACGTTAGCGAGGGCTTCTACAATGAGCAGTTCTTC. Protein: CASDVSEGFYNEQFF.